This TCR beta chain was identified during a study of blood T cells in healthy people across ages. Study results and limitations: TCR beta diversity per million T cells fell roughly linearly with age. Diversity figures based on one million T cells were deemed too low.

A sample-barcoded 5' primer and a J-beta primer mix were used in a second PCR of about 7 to 12 cycles. TCRdb analysed the 5' RACE reads with MiXCR anew, one entry per CDR3 protein. Of about 800,000 distinct CDR3 sequences in the sample, around 25% were seen once. There are 16 residues in the CDR3. Trimming cost V 1 base and J 5 bases; bases outside gene matches: 10. CDR1 LGHNA and CDR2 YSLEER come from the germline V gene. This clonotype came up a few times. Its antigen is as yet unknown. Healthy Russian Caucasian donors spanned ages about 6 to 100 years. Every donor provided approximately 9.2 milliliters of peripheral blood. The same data also went into a second study, on T cells of mothers and their children.

The genes are TRBV4-3 and TRBJ2-5; 7 bases match TRBD1. The sequenced material came from blood. This TCR was recovered from a boy aged 5-17 years in good health. The CDR3 DNA reads as TGCGCCAGCAGCCAAGGGGACAGAGGGGCTGGGGAGACCCAGTACTTC. It encodes CASSQGDRGAGETQYF.